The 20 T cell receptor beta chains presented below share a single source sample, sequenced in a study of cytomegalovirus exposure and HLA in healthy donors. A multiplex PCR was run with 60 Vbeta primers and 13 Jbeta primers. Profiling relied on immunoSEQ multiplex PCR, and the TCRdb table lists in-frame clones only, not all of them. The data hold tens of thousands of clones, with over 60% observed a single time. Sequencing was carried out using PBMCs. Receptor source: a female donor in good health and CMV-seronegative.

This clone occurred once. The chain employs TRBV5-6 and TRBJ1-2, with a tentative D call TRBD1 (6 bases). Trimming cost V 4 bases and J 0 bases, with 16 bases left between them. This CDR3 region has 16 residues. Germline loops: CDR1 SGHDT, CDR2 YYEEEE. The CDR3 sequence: CASSRDNQPPNYGYTF. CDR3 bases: TGTGCCAGCAGCCGGGACAACCAGCCGCCTAACTATGGCTACACCTTC.

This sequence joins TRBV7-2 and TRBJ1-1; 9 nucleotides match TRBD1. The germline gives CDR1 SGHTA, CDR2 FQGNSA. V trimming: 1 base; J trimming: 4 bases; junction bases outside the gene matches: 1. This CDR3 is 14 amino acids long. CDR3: CASSLVTGGTEAFF. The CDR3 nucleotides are TGTGCCAGCAGCTTAGTGACAGGGGGCACTGAAGCTTTCTTT.

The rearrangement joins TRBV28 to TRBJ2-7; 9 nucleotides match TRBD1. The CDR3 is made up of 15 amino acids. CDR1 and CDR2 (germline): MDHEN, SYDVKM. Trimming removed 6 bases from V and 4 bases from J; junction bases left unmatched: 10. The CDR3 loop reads CASRTYRGLVYEQYF. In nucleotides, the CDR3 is TGTGCCAGCAGGACTTACAGGGGGCTTGTTTACGAGCAGTACTTC.

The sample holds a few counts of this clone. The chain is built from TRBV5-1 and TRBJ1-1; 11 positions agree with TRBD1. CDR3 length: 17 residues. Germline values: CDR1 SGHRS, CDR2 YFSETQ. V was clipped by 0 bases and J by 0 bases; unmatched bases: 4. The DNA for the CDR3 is TGCGCCAGCAGCTTGGGGACAGGGGGCTATATGAACACTGAAGCTTTCTTT. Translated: CASSLGTGGYMNTEAFF.

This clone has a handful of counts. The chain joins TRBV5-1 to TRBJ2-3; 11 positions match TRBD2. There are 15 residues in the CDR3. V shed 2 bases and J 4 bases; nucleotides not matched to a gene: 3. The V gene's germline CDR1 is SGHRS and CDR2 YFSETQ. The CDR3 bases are TGCGCCAGCAGCTTAACTAGCGGGAGCGCAGATACGCAGTATTTT. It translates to CASSLTSGSADTQYF.

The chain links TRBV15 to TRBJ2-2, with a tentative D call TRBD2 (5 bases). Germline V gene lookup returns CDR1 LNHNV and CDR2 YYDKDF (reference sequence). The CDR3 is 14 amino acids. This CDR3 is CATGYRENTGELFF. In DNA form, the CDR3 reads TGTGCTACGGGATATAGGGAGAACACCGGGGAGCTGTTTTTT.

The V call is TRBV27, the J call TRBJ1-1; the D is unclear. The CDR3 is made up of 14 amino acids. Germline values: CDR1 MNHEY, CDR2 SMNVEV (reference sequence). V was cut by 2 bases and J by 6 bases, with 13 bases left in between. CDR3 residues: CASSLAARFSEAFF. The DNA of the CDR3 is TGTGCCAGCAGTTTAGCTGCCAGATTTTCTGAAGCTTTCTTT.

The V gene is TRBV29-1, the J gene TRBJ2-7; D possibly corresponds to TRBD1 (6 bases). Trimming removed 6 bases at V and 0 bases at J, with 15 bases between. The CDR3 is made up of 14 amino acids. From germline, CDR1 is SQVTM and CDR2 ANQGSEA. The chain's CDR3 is CSVVRDTDSYEQYF. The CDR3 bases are TGCAGCGTCGTCCGGGACACCGACTCCTACGAGCAGTACTTC.

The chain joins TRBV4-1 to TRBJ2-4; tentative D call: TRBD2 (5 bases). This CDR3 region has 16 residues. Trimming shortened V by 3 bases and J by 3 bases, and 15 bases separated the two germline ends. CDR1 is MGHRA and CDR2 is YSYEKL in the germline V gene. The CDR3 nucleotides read TGCGCCAGCAGCCAGGTGACTATCTCGTACAAAAACATTCAGTACTTC. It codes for CASSQVTISYKNIQYF.

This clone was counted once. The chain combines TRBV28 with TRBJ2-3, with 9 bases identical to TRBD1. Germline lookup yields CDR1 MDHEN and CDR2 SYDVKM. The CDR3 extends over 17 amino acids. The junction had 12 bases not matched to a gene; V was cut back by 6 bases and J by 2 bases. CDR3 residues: CASSFTPGQGYTDTQYF. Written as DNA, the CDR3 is TGTGCCAGCAGCTTCACTCCGGGACAGGGCTACACAGATACGCAGTATTTT.

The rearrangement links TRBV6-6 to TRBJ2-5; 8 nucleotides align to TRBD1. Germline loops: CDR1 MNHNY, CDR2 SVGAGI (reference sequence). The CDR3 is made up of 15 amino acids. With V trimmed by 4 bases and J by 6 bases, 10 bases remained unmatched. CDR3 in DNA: TGTGCCAGCAGTTCCCTGGACAGGGCGAAAAAGACCCAGTACTTC. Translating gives CASSSLDRAKKTQYF.

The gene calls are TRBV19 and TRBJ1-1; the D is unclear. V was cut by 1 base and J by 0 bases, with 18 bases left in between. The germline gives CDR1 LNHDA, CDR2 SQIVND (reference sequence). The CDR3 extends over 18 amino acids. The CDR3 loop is CASSIGAHRRFMNTEAFF. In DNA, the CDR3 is TGTGCCAGTAGTATAGGGGCACACAGACGATTCATGAACACTGAAGCTTTCTTT.

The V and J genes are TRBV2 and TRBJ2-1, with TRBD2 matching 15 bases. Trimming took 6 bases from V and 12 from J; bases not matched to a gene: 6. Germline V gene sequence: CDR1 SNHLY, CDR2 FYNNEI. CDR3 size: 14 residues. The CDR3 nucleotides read TGTGCCAGCAGGGGGGGACTAGCGGGAGGCCTGCAGTTCTTC. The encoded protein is CASRGGLAGGLQFF.

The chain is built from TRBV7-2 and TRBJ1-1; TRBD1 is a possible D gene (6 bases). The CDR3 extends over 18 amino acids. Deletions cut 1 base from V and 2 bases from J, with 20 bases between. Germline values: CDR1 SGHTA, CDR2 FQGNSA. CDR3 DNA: TGTGCCAGCAGCTTAGTATTATCGTCATGGGGGCTTAACACTGAAGCTTTCTTT. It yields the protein CASSLVLSSWGLNTEAFF.

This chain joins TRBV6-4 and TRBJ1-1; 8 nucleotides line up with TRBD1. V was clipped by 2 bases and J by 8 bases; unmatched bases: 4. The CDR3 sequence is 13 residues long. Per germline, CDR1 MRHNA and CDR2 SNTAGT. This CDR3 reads CASSDAPGGEAFF. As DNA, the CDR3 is TGTGCCAGCAGTGACGCCCCAGGGGGCGAAGCTTTCTTT.

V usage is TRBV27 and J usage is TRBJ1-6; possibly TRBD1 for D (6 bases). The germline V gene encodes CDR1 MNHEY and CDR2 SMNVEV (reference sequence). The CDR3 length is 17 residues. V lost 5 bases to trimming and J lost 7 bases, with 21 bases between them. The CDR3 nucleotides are TGTGCCAGCAGTCTACAGGGAGCCCCTAGAAGGAATTCACCCCTCCACTTT. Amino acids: CASSLQGAPRRNSPLHF.

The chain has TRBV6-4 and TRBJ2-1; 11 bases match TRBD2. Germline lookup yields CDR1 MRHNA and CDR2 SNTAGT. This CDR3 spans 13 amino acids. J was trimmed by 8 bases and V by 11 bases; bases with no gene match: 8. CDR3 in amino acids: CALLAGGSYEQFF. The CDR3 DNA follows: TGTGCCCTTCTAGCGGGAGGAAGCTATGAGCAGTTCTTC.

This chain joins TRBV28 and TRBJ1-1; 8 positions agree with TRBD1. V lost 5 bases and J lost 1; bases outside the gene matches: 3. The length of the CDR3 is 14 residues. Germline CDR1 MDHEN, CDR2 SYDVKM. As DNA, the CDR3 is TGTGCCAGCAGTATCGGACAGGGGAACACTGAAGCTTTCTTT. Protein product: CASSIGQGNTEAFF.

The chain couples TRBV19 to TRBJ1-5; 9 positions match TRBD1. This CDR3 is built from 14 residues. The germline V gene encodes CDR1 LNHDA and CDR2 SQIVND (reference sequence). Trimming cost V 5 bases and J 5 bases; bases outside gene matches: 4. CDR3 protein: CASSGGTGHQPQHF. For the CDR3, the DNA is TGTGCCAGTAGTGGGGGGACAGGGCATCAGCCCCAGCATTTT.

The CDR3 sequence: CASSYLVGGGYGYTF. The CDR3 DNA sequence: TGTGCCAGCAGTTACCTTGTAGGGGGTGGCTATGGCTACACCTTC. The J gene is TRBJ1-2, the V gene TRBV6-5, with D maybe TRBD1 (6 bases). The V end lost 2 bases, the J end lost 4 bases, and 14 bases lay between the germline ends. The CDR3 consists of 15 residues. The germline V gene encodes CDR1 MNHEY and CDR2 SVGAGI.